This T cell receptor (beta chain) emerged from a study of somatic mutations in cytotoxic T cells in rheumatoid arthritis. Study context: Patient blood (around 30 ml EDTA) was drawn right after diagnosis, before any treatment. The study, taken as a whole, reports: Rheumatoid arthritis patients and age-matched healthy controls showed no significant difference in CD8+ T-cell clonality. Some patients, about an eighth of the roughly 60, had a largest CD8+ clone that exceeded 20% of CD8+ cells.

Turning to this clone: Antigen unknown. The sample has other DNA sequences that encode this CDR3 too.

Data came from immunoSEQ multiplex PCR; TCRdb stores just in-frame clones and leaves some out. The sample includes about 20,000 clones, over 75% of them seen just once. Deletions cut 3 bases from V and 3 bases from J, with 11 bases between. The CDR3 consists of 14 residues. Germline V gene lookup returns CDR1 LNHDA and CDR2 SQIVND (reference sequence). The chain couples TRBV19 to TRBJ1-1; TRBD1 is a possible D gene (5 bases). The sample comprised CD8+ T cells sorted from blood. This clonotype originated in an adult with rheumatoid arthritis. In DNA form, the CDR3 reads TGTGCCAGTAGTATTCAGGGCGGTGACACTGAAGCTTTCTTT. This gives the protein CASSIQGGDTEAFF.